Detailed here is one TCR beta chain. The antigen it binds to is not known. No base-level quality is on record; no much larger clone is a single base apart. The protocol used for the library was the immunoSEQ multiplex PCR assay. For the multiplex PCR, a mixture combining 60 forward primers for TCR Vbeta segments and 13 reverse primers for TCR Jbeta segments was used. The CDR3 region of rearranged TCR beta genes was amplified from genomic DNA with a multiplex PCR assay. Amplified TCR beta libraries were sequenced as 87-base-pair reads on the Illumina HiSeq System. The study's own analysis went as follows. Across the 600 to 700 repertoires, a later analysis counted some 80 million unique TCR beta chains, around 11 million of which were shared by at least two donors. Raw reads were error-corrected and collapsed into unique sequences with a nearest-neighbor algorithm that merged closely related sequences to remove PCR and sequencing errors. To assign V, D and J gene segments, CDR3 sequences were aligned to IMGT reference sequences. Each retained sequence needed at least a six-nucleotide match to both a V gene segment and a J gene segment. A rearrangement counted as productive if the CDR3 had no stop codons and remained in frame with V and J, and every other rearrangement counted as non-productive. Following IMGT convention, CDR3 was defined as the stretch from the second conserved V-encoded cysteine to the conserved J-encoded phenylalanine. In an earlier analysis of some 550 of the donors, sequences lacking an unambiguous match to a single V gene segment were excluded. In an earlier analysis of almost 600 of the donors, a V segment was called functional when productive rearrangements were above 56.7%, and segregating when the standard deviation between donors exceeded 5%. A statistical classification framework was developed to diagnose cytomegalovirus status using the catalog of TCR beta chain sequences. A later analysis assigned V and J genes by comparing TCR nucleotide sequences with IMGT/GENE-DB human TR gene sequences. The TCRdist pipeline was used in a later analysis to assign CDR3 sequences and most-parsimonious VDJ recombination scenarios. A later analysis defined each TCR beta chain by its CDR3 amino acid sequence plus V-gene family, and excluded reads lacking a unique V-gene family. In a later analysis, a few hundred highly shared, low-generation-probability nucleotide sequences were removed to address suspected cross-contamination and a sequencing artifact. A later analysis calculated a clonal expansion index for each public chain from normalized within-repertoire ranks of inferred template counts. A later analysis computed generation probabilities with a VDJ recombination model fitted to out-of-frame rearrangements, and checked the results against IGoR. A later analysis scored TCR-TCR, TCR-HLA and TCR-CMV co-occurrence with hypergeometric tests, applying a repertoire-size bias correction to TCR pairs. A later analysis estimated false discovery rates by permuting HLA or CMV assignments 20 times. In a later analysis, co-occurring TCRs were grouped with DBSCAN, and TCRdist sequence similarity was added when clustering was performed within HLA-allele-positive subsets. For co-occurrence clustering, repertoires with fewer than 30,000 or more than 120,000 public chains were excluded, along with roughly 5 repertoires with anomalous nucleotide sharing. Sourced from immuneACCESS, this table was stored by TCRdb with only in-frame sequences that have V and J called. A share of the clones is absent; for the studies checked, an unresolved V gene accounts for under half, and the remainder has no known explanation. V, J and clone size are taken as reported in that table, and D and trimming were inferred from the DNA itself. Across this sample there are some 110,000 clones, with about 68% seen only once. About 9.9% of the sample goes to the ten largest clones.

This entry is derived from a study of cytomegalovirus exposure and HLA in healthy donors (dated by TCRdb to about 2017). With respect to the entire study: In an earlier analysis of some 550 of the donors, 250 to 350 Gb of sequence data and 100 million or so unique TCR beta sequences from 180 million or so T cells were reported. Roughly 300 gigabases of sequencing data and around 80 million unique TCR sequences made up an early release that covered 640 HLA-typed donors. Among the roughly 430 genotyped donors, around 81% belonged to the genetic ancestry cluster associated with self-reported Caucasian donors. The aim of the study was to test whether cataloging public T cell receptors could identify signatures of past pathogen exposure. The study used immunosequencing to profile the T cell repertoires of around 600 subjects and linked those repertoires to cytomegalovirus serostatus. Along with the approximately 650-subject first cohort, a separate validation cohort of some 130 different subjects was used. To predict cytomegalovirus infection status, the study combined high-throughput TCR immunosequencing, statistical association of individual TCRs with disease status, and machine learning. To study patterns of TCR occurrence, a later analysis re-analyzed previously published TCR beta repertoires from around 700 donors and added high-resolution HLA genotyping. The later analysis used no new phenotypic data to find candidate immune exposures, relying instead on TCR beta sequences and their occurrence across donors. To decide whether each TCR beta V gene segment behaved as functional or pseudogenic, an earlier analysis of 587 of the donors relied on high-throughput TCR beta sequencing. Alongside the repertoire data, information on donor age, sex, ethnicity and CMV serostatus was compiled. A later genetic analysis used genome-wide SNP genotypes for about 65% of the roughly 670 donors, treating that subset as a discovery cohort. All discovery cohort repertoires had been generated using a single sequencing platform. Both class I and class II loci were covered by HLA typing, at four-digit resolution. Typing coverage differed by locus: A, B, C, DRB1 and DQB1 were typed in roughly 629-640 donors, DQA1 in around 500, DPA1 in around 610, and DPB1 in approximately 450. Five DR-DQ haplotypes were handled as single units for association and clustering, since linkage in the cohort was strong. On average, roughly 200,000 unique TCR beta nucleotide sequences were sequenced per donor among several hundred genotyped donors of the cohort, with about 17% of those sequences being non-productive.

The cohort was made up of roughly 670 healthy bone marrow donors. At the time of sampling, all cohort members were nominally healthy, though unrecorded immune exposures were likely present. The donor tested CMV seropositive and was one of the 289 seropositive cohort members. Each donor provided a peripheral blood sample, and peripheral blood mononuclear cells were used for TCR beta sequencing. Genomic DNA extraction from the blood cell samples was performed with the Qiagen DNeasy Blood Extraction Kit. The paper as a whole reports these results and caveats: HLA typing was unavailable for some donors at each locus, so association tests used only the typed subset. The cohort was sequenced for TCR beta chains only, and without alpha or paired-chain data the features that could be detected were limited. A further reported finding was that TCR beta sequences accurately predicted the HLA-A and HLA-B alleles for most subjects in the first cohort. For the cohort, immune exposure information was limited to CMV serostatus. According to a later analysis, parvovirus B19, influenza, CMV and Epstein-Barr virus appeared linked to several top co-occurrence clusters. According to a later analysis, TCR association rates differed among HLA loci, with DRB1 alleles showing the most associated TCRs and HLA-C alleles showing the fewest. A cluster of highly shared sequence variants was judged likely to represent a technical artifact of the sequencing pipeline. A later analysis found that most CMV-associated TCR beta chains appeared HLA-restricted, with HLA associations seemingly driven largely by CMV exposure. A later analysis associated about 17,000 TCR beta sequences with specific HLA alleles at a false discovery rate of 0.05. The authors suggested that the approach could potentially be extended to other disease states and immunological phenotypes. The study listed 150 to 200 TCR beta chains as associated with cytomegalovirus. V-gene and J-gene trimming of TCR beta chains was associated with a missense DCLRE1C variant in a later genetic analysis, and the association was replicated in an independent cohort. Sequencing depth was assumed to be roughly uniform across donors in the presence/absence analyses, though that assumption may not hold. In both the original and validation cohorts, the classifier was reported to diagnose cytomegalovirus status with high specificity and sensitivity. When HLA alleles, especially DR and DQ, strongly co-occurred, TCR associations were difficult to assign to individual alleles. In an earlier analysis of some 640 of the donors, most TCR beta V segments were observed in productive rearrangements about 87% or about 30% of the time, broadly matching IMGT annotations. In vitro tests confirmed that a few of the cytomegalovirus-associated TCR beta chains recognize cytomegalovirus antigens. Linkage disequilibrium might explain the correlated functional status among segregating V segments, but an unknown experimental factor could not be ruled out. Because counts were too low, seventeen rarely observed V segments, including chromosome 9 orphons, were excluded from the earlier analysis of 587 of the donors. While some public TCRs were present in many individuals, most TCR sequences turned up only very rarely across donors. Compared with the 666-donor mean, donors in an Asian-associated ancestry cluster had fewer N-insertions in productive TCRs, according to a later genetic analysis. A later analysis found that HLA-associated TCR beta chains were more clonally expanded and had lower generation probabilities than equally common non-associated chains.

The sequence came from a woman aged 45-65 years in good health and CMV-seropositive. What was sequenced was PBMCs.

The CDR3 protein sequence reads: CASNLGQANTEAFF. The DNA is as follows: TGTGCCAGCAACTTAGGACAGGCTAACACTGAAGCTTTCTTT. The chain was built from TRBV2 and TRBJ1-1; a stretch of 7 junction bases matches TRBD1. V is pruned by 7 bases and J by 2 bases, leaving 7 bases of the junction without a gene match. CDR1 SNHLY and CDR2 FYNNEI are derived from the germline V gene. The CDR3 runs 14 residues from the cysteine to the phenylalanine. Only the CDR3 region is kept as DNA, spanning 42 bases read in frame from base 1.